Detailed here is one T cell receptor (beta chain). Primers: 60 Vbeta forward and 13 Jbeta reverse. As processed by the authors: Unique TCR beta chains numbered about 79 million in a later analysis, with roughly 10 million shared. Assay: immunoSEQ multiplex PCR; the TCRdb copy retains only in-frame clones and omits some. The D gene and trimming were derived from the DNA, and the V and J assignments and clone size from that table. Its table lists 40,000 or so clones. These data originate in a study of cytomegalovirus exposure and HLA in healthy donors. J was trimmed by 8 bases and V by 6 bases; bases with no gene match: 5. This CDR3 has 15 amino acids. Looked up from germline, CDR1 is MNHEY and CDR2 is SVGAGI.

This chain links TRBV6-5 with TRBJ1-6, with 12 bases identical to TRBD1. The material sequenced was PBMCs. The TCR sequence derives from a man younger than 40 in good health and CMV-seronegative. The CDR3 nucleotides read TGTGCCAGCAGAGGGACAGGGGGCCGTTATTCACCCCTCCACTTT. This encodes CASRGTGGRYSPLHF.